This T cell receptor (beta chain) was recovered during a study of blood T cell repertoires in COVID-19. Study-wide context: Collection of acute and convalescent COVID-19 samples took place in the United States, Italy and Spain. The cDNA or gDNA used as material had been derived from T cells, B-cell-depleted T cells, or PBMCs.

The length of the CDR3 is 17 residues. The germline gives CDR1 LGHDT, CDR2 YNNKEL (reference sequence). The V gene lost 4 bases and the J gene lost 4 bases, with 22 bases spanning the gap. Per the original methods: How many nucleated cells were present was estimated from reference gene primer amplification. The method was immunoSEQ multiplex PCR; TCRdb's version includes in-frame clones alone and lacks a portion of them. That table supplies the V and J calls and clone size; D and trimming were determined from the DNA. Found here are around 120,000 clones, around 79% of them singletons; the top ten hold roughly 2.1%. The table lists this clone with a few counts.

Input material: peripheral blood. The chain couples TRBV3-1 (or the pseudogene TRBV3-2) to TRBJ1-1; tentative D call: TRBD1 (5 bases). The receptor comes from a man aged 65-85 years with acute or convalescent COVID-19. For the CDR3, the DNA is TGTGCCAGCAGCCCTTATGGTGCAGGGAAAGGATTCACTGAAGCTTTCTTT. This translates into CASSPYGAGKGFTEAFF.